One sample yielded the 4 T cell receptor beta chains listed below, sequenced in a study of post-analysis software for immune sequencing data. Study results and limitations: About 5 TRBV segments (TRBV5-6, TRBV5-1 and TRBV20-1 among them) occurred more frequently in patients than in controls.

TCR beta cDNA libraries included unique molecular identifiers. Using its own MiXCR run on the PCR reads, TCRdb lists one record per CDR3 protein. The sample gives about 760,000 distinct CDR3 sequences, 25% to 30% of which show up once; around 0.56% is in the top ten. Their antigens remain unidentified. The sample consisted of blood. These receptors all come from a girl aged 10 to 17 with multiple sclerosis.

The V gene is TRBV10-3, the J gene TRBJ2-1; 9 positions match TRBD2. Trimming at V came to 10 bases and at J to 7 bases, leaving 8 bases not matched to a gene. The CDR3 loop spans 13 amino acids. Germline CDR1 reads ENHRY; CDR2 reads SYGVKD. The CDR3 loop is CATTWREGNEQFF. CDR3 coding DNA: TGTGCCACCACATGGCGGGAGGGGAATGAGCAGTTCTTC.

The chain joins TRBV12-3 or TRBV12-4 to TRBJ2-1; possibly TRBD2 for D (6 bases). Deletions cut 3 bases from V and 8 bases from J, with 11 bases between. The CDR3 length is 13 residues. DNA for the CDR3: TGTGCCAGCAGTTTGCCCCGCGGGGATGAGCAGTTCTTC. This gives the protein CASSLPRGDEQFF.

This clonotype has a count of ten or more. This chain's CDR3 is CSVETGLDQPQHF. DNA for the CDR3: TGCAGCGTAGAGACAGGGCTAGATCAGCCCCAGCATTTT. The chain couples TRBV29-1 to TRBJ1-5, with TRBD1 matching 7 bases. Germline-derived CDR1 and CDR2 are SQVTM and ANQGSEA. The CDR3 length is 13 residues. V lost 6 bases and J lost 5; bases outside the gene matches: 7. The full variable domain, completed using reference TRBV29-1 and TRBJ1-5, is SAVISQKPSRDICQRGTSLTIQCQVDSQVTMMFWYRQQPGQSLTLIATANQGSEATYESGFVIDKFPISRPNLTFSTLTVSNMSPEDSSIYLCSVETGLDQPQHFGDGTRLSIL.

The CDR3 DNA reads as TGTGCCAGCATTTGGGGGGGGCCGGACTCCTACAATGAGCAGTTCTTC. It translates to CASIWGGPDSYNEQFF. This chain joins TRBV2 and TRBJ2-1; D is perhaps TRBD2 (7 bases). Germline V gene lookup returns CDR1 SNHLY and CDR2 FYNNEI. Trimming took off 7 bases at V and 0 bases at J, with 16 bases between the two ends. The CDR3 runs to 16 residues.